This T cell receptor (beta chain) is drawn from a study of cytomegalovirus exposure and HLA in healthy donors. The PCR contained 60 Vbeta and 13 Jbeta primers. Only in-frame clones appear in the TCRdb table, and some are missing; sequencing was by immunoSEQ multiplex PCR. The data show around 140,000 clones, roughly three quarters seen once. The source material was PBMCs. The TCR was taken from a female donor in good health and CMV-seronegative.

The CDR3 nucleotides are TGTGCCATCAGTGAGCAGGTCCCCTATGGCTACACCTTC. Translated: CAISEQVPYGYTF. The rearrangement links TRBV10-3 to TRBJ1-2; D gene ambiguous. CDR3 length: 13 amino acids. Germline CDR1 reads ENHRY; CDR2 reads SYGVKD. Between the trimmed V and J ends, which lost 2 bases and 4 bases, there was a span of 8 bases.